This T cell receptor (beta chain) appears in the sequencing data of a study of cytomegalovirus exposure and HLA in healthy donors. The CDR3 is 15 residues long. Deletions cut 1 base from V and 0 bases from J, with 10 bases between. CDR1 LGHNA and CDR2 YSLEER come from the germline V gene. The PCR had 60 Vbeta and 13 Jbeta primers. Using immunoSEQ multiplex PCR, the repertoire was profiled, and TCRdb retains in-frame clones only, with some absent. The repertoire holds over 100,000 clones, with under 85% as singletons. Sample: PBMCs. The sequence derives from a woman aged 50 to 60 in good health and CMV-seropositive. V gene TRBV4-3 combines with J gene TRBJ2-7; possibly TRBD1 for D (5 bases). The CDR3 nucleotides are TGCGCCAGCAGCCAAGGCCGACAGATCTCCTACGAGCAGTACTTC. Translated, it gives CASSQGRQISYEQYF.